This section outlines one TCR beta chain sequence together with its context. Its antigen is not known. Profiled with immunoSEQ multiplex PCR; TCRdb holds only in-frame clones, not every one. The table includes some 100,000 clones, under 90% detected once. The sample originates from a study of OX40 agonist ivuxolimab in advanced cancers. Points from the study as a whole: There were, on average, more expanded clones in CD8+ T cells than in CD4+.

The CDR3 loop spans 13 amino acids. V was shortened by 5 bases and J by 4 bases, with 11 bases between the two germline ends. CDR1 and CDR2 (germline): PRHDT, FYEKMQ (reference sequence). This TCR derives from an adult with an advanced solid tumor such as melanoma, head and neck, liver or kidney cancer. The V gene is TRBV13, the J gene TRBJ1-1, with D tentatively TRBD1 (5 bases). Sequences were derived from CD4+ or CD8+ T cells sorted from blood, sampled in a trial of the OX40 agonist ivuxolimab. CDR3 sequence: CASSAQGSTEAFF. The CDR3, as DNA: TGTGCCAGCAGCGCGCAGGGATCCACTGAAGCTTTCTTT. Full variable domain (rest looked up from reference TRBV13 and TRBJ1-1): AAGVIQSPRHLIKEKRETATLKCYPIPRHDTVYWYQQGPGQDPQFLISFYEKMQSDKGSIPDRFSAQQFSDYHSELNMSSLELGDSALYFCASSAQGSTEAFFGQGTRLTVV.